The following is a T cell receptor (beta chain) sequence with its context. Other DNA variants within this sample encode the same CDR3. The data stem from a study of blood T cell repertoires in COVID-19. Per the germline V gene, CDR1 is MDHEN and CDR2 is SYDVKM. V lost 3 bases and J lost 7; bases outside the gene matches: 3. This CDR3 spans 13 amino acids. Methods used by the authors: Reference gene primer amplification yielded estimated nucleated cell counts. Sequencing used immunoSEQ multiplex PCR; TCRdb keeps in-frame clones, though not all of them. V and J calls and clone size are those listed in that table; D and trimming were worked out from the DNA. This sample has 190,000 or so clones; around 90% occur once, and the top ten carry roughly 0.56%.

The source material was peripheral blood. The sequence was obtained from a man aged 45-65 years with acute or convalescent COVID-19. V gene TRBV28 combines with J gene TRBJ1-5, with 7 positions matching TRBD1. CDR3 in DNA: TGTGCCAGCAGTTTGCAGGGGGGACAGCCCCAGCATTTT. Translated: CASSLQGGQPQHF.